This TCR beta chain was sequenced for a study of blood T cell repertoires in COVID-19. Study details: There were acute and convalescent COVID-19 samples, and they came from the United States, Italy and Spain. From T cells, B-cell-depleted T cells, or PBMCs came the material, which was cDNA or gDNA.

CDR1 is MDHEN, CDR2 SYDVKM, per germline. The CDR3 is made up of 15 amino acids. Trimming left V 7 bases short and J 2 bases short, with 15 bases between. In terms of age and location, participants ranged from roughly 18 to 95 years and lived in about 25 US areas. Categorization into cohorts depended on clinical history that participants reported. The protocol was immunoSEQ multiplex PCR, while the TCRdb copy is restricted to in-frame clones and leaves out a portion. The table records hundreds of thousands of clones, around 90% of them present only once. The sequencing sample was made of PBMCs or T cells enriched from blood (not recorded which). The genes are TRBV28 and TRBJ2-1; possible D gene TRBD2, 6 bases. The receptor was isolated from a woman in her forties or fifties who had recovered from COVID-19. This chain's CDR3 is CASTSGTGAYNEQFF. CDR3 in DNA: TGTGCCAGCACCTCAGGGACTGGTGCCTACAATGAGCAGTTCTTC.